The T cell receptor beta chain described here comes from a study of blood T cell repertoires in COVID-19. For the study at large: Specimens from acute and convalescent COVID-19 originated in the United States, Italy and Spain. T cells, B-cell-depleted T cells, or PBMCs supplied cDNA or gDNA.

In the study's own analysis: From reference gene primer amplification, estimates of nucleated cell counts were derived. Sequenced by immunoSEQ multiplex PCR; TCRdb stores in-frame clones only, minus some. V, J and clone size are those of that table, while D and trimming were read from the DNA. The sample records about 180,000 clones, 83% being singletons. CDR3 length equals 13 residues. V lost 6 bases and J lost 4, with 12 bases in between. Germline CDR1 and CDR2: MNHNS and SASEGT. It was during active infection that Seattle patients were enrolled and then longitudinally followed. Sequences were obtained from peripheral blood. J is TRBJ1-2 and V is TRBV6-1; D unclear. This receptor was taken from an older woman with COVID-19, enrolled during active disease. CDR3 amino acids: CASSFGGGYGYTF. The CDR3 DNA is TGTGCCAGCAGCTTCGGCGGCGGCTATGGCTACACCTTC.